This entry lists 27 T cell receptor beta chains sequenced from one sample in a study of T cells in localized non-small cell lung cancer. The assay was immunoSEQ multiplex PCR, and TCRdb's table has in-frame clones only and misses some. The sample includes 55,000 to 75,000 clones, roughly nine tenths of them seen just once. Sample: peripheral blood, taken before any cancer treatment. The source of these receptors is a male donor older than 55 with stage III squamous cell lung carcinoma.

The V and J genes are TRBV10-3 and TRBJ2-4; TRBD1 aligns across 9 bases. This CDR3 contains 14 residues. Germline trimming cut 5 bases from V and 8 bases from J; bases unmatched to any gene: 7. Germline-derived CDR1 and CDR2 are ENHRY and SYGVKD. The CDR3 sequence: CAISTGGGGDIQYF. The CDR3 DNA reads TGTGCCATCAGTACAGGGGGCGGTGGAGACATTCAGTACTTC.

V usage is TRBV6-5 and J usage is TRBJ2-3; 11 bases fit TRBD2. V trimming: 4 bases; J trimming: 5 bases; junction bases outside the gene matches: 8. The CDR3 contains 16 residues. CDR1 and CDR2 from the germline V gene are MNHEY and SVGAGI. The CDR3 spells CASSSLRTSGRDTQYF. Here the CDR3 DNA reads TGTGCCAGCAGTTCCCTGCGGACTAGCGGGCGAGATACGCAGTATTTT.

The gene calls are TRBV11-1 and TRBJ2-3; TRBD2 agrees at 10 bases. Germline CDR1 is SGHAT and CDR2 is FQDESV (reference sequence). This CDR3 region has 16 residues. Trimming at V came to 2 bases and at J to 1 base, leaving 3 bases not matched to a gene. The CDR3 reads CASSLRTSGGTDTQYF. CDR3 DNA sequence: TGTGCCAGCAGCTTACGGACTAGCGGAGGCACAGATACGCAGTATTTT.

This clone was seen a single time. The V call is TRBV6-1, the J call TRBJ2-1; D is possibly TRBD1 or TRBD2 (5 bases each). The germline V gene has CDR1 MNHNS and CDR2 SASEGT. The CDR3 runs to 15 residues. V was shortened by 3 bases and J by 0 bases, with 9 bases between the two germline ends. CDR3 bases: TGTGCCAGCAGTGATGGGGGTCCCTCCTACAATGAGCAGTTCTTC. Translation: CASSDGGPSYNEQFF.

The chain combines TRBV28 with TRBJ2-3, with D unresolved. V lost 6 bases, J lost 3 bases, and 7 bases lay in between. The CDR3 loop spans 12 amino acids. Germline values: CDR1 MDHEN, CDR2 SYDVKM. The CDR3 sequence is CASSLLTDTQYF. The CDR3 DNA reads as TGTGCCAGCAGCCTACTTACAGATACGCAGTATTTT.

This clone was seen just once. The CDR3 nucleotides are TGTGCCACCAGCGTCCGGGACAGGGGTTTTGGCTACACCTTC. Translation: CATSVRDRGFGYTF. The chain couples TRBV15 to TRBJ1-2, with TRBD1 matching over 10 bases. This CDR3 has 14 amino acids. From germline, CDR1 is LNHNV and CDR2 YYDKDF (reference sequence). After removal of 5 bases from V and 7 bases from J, the junction contained 7 bases not matched to a gene.

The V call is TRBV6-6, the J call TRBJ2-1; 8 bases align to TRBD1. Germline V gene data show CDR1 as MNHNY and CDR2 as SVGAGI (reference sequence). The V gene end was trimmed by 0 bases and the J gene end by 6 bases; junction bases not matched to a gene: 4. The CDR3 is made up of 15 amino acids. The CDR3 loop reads CASSYSRTGSNEQFF. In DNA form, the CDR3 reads TGTGCCAGCAGTTACTCGAGGACAGGGTCCAATGAGCAGTTCTTC.

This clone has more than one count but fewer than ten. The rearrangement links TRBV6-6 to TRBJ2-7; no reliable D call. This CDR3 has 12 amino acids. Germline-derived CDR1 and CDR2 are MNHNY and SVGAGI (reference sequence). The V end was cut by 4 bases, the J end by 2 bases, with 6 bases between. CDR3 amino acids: CASSSQAYEQYF. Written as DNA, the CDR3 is TGTGCCAGCAGTTCGCAGGCCTACGAGCAGTACTTC.

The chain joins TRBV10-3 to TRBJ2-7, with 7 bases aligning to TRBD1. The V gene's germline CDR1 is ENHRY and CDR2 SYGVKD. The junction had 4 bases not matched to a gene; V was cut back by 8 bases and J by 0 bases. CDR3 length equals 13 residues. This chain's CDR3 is CAISWDSSYEQYV. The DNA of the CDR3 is TGTGCCATCTCATGGGACAGCTCCTACGAGCAGTACGTC.

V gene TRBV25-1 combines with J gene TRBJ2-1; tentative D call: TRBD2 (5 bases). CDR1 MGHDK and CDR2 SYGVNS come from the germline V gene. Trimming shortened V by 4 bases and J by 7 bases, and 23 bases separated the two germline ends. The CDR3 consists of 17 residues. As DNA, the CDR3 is TGTGCCAGCAGTGGCCGATGGGGTGAGGGAACCGGGAATGAGCAGTTCTTC. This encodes CASSGRWGEGTGNEQFF.

The CDR3 DNA is TGTGCCAGTAGCCGCGCTGGCGAAAAACTGTTTTTT. It is translated as CASSRAGEKLFF. V and J are TRBV19 and TRBJ1-4; D is unresolved. The germline V gene has CDR1 LNHDA and CDR2 SQIVND (reference sequence). V was shortened by 6 bases and J by 8 bases, with 10 bases between the two germline ends. The CDR3 runs to 12 residues.

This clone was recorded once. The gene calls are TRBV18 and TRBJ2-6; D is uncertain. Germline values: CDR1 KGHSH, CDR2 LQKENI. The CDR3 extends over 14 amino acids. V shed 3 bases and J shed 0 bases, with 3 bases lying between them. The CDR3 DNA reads TGTGCCAGCTCACCCTTCTCTGGGGCCAACGTCCTGACTTTC. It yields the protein CASSPFSGANVLTF.

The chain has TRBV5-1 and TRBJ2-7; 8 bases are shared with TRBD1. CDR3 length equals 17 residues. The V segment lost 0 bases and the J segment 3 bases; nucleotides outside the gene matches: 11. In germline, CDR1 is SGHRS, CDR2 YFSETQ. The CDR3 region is CASSLGPGQAVNYEQYV. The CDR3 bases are TGCGCCAGCAGCTTGGGACCGGGACAGGCTGTCAACTACGAGCAGTACGTC.

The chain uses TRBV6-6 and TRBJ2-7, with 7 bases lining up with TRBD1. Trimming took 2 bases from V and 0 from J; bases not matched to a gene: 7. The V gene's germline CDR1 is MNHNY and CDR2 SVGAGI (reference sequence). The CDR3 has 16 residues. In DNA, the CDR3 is TGTGCCAGCAGTTACCCCGGGACAGCCAGCTCCTACGAGCAGTACTTC. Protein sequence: CASSYPGTASSYEQYF.

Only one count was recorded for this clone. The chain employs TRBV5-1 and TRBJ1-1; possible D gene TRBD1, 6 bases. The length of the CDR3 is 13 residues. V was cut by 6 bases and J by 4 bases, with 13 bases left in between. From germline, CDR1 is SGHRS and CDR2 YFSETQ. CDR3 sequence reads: CASNPGVGTEAFF. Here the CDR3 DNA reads TGCGCCAGCAACCCAGGGGTCGGCACTGAAGCTTTCTTT.

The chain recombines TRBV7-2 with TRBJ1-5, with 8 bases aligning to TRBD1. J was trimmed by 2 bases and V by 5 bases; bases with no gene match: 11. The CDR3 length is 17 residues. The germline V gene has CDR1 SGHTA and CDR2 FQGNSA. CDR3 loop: CASSPILQGAGNQPQHF. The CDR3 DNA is TGTGCCAGCAGCCCCATATTGCAGGGGGCTGGCAATCAGCCCCAGCATTTT.

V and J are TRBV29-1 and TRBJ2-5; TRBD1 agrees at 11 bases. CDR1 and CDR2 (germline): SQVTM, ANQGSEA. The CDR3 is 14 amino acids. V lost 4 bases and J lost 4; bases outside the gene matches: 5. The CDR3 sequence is CSVGGTGGRETQYF. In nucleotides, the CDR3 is TGCAGCGTTGGGGGGACAGGGGGTAGAGAGACCCAGTACTTC.

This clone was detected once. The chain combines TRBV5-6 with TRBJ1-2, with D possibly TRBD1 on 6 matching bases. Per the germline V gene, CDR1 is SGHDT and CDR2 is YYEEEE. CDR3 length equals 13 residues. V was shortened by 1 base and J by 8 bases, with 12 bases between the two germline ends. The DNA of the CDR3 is TGTGCCAGCAGCTTGTACAGGGAGCGGGGCTACACCTTC. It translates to CASSLYRERGYTF. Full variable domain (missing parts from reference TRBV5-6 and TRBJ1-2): DAGVTQSPTHLIKTRGQQVTLRCSPKSGHDTVSWYQQALGQGPQFIFQYYEEEERQRGNFPDRFSGHQFPNYSSELNVNALLLGDSALYLCASSLYRERGYTFGSGTRLTVV.

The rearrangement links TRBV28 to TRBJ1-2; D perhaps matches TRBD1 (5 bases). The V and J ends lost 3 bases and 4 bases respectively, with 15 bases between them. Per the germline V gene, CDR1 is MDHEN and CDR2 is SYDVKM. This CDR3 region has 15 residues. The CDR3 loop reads CASSFPGRLGYGYTF. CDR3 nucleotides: TGTGCCAGCAGTTTCCCGGGGCGGTTAGGCTATGGCTACACCTTC.

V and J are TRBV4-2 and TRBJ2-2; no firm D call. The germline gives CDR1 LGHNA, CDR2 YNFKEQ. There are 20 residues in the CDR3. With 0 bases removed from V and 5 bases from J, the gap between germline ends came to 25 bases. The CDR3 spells CASSQEWIPRAYGGTGELFF. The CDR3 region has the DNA TGTGCCAGCAGCCAAGAGTGGATTCCCAGAGCCTACGGTGGTACCGGGGAGCTGTTTTTT.

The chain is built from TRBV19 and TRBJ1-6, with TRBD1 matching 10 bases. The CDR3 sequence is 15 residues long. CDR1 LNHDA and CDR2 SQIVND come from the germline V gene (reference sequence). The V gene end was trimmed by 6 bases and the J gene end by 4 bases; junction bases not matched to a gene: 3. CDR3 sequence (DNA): TGTGCCAGTAGGGCGGGACAGGGGTATAATTCACCCCTCCACTTT. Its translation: CASRAGQGYNSPLHF.

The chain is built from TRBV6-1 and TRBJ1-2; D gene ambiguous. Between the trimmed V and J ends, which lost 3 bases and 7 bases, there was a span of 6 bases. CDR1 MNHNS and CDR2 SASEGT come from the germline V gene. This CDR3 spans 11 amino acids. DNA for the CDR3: TGTGCCAGCAGTGAGGGGTTTGGCTACACCTTC. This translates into CASSEGFGYTF.

CDR3 nucleotide sequence: TGTGCCAGTAGTATGGGGACAGGGGTGAACACTGAAGCTTTCTTT. This codes for CASSMGTGVNTEAFF. This chain joins TRBV19 and TRBJ1-1; 10 nucleotides agree with TRBD1. J was trimmed by 0 bases and V by 3 bases; bases with no gene match: 1. Germline loops: CDR1 LNHDA, CDR2 SQIVND (reference sequence). The CDR3 is 15 residues long.

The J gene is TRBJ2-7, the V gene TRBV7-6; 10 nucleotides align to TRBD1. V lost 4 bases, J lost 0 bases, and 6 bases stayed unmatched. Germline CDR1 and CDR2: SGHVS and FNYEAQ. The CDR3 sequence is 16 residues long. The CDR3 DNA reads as TGTGCCAGCAGCTCCGCCGGGACAGGGGTCTCCTACGAGCAGTACTTC. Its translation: CASSSAGTGVSYEQYF. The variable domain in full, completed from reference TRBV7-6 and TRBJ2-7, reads GAGVSQSPRYKVTKRGQDVALRCDPISGHVSLYWYRQALGQGPEFLTYFNYEAQQDKSGLPNDRFSAERPEGSISTLTIQRTEQRDSAMYRCASSSAGTGVSYEQYFGPGTRLTVT.

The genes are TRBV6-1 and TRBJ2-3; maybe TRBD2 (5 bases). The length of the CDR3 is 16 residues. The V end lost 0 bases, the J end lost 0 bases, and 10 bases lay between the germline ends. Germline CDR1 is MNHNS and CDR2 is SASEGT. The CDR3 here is CASSEAEGASTDTQYF. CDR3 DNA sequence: TGTGCCAGCAGTGAAGCCGAGGGTGCTAGCACAGATACGCAGTATTTT.

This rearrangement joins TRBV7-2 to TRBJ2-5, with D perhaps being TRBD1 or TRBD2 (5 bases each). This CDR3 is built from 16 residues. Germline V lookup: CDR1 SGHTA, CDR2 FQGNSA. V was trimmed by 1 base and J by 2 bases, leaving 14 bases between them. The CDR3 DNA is TGTGCCAGCAGCTTAGGAACGGCTTGGGGGCAAGAGACCCAGTACTTC. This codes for CASSLGTAWGQETQYF. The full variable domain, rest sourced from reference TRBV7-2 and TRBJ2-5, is GAGVSQSPSNKVTEKGKDVELRCDPISGHTALYWYRQSLGQGLEFLIYFQGNSAPDKSGLPSDRFSAERTGGSVSTLTIQRTQQEDSAVYLCASSLGTAWGQETQYFGPGTRLLVL.

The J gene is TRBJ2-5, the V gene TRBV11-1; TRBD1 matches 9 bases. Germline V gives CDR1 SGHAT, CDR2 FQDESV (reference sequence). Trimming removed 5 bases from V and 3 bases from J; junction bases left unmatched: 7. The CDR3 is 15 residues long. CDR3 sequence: CASSNIRTGEETQYF. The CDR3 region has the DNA TGTGCCAGCAGCAATATACGGACAGGGGAAGAGACCCAGTACTTC.